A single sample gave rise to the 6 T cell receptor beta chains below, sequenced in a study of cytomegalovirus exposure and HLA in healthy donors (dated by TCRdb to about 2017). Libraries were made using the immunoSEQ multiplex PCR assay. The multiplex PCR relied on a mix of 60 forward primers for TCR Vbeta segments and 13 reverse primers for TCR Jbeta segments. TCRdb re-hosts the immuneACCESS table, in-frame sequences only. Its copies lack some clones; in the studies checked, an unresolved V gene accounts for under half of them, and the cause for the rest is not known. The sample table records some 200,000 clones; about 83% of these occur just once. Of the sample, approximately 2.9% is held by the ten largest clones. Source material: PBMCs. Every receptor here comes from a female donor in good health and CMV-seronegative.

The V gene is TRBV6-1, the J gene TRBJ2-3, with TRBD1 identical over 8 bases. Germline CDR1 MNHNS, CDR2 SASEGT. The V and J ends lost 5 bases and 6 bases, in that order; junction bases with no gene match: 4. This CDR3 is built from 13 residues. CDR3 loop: CASSPDRADTQYF. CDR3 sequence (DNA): TGTGCCAGCAGTCCGGACAGGGCGGATACGCAGTATTTT.

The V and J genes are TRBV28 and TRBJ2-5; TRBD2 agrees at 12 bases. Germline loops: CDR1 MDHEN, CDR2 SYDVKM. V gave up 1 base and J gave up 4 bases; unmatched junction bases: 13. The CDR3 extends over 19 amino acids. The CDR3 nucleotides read TGTGCCAGCAGTTTATTCCCCCCGACTAGCGGGAGTTTAGGAGAGACCCAGTACTTC. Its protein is CASSLFPPTSGSLGETQYF.

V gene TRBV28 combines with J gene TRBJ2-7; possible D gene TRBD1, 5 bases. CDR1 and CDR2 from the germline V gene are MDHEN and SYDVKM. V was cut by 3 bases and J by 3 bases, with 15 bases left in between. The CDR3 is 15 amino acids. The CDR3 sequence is CASSFRQGWIYEQYF. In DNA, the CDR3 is TGTGCCAGCAGTTTTAGGCAGGGTTGGATCTACGAGCAGTACTTC.

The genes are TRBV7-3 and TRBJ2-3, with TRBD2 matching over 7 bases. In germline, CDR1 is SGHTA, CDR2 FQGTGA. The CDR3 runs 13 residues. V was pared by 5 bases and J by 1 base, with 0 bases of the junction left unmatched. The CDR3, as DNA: TGTGCCAGCAGCGGGGGGGGCACAGATACGCAGTATTTT. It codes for CASSGGGTDTQYF.

CDR3 protein: CASSWLEGNTIYF. In DNA form, the CDR3 reads TGTGCCAGCAGTTGGCTTGAAGGAAACACCATATATTTT. V is TRBV6-5 and J is TRBJ1-3; D not certain. The CDR3 has 13 amino acids. Between the trimmed V and J ends, which lost 4 bases and 4 bases, there was a span of 8 bases. Germline loops: CDR1 MNHEY, CDR2 SVGAGI.

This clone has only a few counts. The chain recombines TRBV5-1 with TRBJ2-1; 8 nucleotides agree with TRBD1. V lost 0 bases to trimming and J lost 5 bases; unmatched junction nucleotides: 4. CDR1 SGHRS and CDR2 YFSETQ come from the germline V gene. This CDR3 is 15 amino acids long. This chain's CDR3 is CASSLVGTGDNEQFF. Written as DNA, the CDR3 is TGCGCCAGCAGCTTGGTCGGGACAGGCGACAATGAGCAGTTCTTC.